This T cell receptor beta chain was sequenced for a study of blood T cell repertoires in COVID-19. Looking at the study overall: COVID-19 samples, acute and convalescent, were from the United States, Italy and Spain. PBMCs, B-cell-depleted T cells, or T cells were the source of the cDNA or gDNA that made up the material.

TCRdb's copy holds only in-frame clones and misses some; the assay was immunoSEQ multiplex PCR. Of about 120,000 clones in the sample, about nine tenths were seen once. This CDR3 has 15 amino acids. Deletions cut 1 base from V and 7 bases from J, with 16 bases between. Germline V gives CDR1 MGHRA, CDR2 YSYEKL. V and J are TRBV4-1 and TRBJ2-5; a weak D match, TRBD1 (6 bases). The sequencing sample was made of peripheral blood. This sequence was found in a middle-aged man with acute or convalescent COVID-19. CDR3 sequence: CASSQVFTGSVTQYF. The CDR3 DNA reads TGCGCCAGCAGCCAAGTGTTTACAGGGAGCGTGACCCAGTACTTC.